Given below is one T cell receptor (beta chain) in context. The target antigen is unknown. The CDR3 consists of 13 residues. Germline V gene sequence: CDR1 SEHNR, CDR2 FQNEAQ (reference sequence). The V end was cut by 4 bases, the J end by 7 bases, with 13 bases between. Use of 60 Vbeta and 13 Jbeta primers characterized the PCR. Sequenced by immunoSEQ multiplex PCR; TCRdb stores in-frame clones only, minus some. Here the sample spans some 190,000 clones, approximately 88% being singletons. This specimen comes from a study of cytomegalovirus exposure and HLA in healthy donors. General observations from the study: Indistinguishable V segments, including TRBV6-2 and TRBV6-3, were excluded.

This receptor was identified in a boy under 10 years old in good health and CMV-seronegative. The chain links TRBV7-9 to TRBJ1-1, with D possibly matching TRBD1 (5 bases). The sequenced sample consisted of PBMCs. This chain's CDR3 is CASSWTLLGEAFF. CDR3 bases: TGTGCCAGCAGCTGGACACTTCTTGGTGAAGCTTTCTTT.